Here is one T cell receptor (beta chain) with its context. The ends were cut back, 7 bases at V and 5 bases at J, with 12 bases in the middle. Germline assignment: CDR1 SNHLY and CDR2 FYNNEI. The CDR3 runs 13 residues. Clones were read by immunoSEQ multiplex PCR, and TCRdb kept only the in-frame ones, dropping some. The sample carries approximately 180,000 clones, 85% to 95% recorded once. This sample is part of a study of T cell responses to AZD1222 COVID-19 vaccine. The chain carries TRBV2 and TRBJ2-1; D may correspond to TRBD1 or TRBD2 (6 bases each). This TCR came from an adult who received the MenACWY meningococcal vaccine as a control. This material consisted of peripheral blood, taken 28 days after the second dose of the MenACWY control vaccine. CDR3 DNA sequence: TGTGCCAGCATGGGACGGGGGCACAATGAGCAGTTCTTC. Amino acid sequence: CASMGRGHNEQFF.